This T cell receptor (beta chain) is drawn from a study of CXCR3-negative and CXCR3-positive naive CD8 T cells. The CDR3 totals 16 residues. Germline V gene lookup returns CDR1 SGHRS and CDR2 YFSETQ. The study's findings and limits: Naive cells that were CXCR3-negative or CXCR3-positive used TRBV-TRBJ genes alike, while memory cells diverged. Much lower diversity was found in memory CD8+ cells, while both naive subsets had comparably high diversity.

In preparing the TRB cDNA libraries, 5' RACE with UMI labels was used. TCRdb reworked the 5' RACE reads into one entry per CDR3 protein, no DNA. The record lists about 56,000 distinct CDR3 sequences, of which the ten most abundant hold 20% to 25%. Every subset of CD8+ T cells was sorted in triplicate at 300,000 cells each. With respect to this clonotype: Its antigen is as yet unknown.

Sequenced sample: memory CD8+ T cells from blood. The rearrangement links TRBV5-1 to TRBJ2-7; the TCRdb D gene call, TRBD1, has no DNA to confirm it. This clonotype was obtained from a human donor in good health. Some clones in this sample may be carry-over from other donors' samples. CDR3: CASSQQDRASSYEQYF.